The clone carrying this T cell receptor (beta chain) occurred many times. Its antigen remains unknown. The data belong to a study of naive and memory T cell subsets. Both TRBC1 and TRBC2 were covered by a beta constant-region primer of two equimolar oligonucleotides. The ligated cDNA underwent four PCR rounds using SP2 and nested alpha and beta constant-region primers. MiXCR was run by TCRdb on the UMI-ligation and nested PCR reads, yielding one entry per CDR3 protein. Of more than 95,000 distinct CDR3 sequences in the sample, about 15% were seen once. Germline CDR1 DFQATT, CDR2 SNEGSKA (reference sequence). V shed 2 bases and J 6 bases; nucleotides not matched to a gene: 16. This CDR3 contains 17 residues. Study observations and caveats: Possibly reflecting memory cells re-expressing CD45RA, a few larger clonotypes occurred in naive repertoires, especially CD8. RNA-based TCR counts may shift with T cell activation and differentiation.

The sample comprised naive CD8+ T cells from blood. This clonotype was obtained from a human donor in good health. This sequence joins TRBV20-1 and TRBJ1-5; 7 positions match TRBD1. Here the CDR3 DNA reads TGCAGTGCTAGATCAGGTTACCCCGGACAGGTGACTCAGCCCCAGCATTTT. This codes for CSARSGYPGQVTQPQHF.